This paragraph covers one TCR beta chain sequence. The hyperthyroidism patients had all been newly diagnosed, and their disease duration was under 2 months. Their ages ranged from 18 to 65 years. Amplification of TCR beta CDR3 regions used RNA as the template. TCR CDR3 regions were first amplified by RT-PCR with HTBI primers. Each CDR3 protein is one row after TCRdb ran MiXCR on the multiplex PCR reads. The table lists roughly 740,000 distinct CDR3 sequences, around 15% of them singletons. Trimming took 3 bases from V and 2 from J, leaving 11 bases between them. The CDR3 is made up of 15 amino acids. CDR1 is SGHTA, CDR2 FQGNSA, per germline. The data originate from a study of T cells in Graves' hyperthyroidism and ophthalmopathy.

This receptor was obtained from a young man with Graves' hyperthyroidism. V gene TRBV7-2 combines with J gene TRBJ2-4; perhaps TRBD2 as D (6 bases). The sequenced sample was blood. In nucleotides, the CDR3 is TGTGCCAGCAGCTTCGGCGGGAACTCCAAAAACATTCAGTACTTC. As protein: CASSFGGNSKNIQYF.